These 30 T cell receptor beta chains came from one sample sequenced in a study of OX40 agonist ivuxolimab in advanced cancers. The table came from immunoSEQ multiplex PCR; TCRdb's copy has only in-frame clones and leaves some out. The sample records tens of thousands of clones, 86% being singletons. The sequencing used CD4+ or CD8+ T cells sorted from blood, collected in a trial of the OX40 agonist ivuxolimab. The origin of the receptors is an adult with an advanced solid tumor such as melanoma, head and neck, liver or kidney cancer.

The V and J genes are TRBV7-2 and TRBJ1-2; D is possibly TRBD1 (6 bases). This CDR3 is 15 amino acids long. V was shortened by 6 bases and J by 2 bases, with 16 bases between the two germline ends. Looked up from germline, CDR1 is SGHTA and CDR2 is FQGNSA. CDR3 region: CASSWKGGTNYGYTF. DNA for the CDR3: TGTGCCAGCAGTTGGAAGGGGGGGACCAACTATGGCTACACCTTC.

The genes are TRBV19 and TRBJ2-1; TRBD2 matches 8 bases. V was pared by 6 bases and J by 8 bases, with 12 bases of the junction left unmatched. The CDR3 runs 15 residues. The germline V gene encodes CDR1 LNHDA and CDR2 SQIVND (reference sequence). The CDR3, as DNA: TGTGCCAGTAGGCTAGGACTAGCATGGCCCCATGAGCAGTTCTTC. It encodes CASRLGLAWPHEQFF.

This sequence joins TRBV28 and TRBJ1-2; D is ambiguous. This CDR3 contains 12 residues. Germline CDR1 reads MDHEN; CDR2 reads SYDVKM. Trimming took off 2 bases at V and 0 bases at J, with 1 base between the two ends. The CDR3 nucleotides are TGTGCCAGCAGTTTAACTAACTATGGCTACACCTTC. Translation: CASSLTNYGYTF.

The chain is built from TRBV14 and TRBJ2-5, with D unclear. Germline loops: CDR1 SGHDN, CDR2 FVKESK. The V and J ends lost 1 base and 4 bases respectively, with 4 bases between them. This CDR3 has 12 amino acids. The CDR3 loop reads CASSQVGETQYF. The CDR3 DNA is TGTGCCAGCAGCCAAGTGGGAGAGACCCAGTACTTC.

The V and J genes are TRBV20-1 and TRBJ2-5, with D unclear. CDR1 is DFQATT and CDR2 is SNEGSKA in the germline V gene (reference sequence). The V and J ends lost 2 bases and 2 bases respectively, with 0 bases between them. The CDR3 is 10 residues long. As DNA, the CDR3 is TGCAGTGCTAGACAAGAGACCCAGTACTTC. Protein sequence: CSARQETQYF.

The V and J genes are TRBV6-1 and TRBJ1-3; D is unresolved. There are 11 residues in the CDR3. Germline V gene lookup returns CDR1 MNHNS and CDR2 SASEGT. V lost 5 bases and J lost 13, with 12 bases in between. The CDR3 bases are TGTGCCAGCAGTTACCACGAAACTATATATTTT. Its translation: CASSYHETIYF.

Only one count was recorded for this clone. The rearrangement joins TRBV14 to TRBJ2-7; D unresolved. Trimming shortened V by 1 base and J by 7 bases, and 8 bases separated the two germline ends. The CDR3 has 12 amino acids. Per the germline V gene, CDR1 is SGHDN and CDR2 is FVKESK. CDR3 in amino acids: CASSQGVGEQYF. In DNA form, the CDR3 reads TGTGCCAGCAGCCAAGGGGTTGGGGAGCAGTACTTC.

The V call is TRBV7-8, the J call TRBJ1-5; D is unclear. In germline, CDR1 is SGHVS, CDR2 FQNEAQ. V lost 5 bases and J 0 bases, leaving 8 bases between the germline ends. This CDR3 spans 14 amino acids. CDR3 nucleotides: TGTGCCAGCAGCCTGGAGGCTAGCAATCAGCCCCAGCATTTT. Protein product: CASSLEASNQPQHF.

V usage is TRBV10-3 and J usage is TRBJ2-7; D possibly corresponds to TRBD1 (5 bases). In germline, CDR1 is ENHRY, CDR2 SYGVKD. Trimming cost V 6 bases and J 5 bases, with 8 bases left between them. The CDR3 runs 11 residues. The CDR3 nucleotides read TGTGCCATCAGGGGGCTCGACGAGCAGTACTTC. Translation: CAIRGLDEQYF.

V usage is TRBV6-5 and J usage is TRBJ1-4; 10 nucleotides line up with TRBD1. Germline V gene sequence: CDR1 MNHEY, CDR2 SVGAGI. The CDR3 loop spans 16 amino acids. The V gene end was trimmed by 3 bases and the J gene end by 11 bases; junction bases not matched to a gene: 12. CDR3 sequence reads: CASSYESAGQGKKLFF. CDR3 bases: TGTGCCAGCAGTTATGAGTCGGCGGGACAGGGGAAGAAACTGTTTTTT.

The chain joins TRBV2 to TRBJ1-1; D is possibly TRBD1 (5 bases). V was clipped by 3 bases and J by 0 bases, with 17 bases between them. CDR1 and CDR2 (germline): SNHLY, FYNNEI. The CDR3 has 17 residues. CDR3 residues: CASSESRAGSMNTEAFF. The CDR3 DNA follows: TGTGCCAGCAGTGAGAGCAGGGCAGGGTCCATGAACACTGAAGCTTTCTTT.

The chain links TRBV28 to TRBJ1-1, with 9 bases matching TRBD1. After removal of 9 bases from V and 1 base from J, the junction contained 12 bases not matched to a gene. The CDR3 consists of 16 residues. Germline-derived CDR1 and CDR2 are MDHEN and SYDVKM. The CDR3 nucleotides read TGTGCCAGTCACCAGTCCGGGACAGGGTGGAACACTGAAGCTTTCTTT. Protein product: CASHQSGTGWNTEAFF. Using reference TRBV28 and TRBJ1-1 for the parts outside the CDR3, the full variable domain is DVKVTQSSRYLVKRTGEKVFLECVQDMDHENMFWYRQDPGLGLRLIYFSYDVKMKEKGDIPEGYSVSREKKERFSLILESASTNQTSMYLCASHQSGTGWNTEAFFGQGTRLTVV.

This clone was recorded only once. The CDR3 sequence is CASSQGDRGNYGYTF. CDR3 sequence (DNA): TGCGCCAGCAGCCAAGGGGATAGGGGTAACTATGGCTACACCTTC. The chain recombines TRBV4-3 with TRBJ1-2, with D maybe TRBD1 (5 bases). Germline lookup yields CDR1 LGHNA and CDR2 YSLEER. The CDR3 length is 15 residues. The V end lost 1 base, the J end lost 1 base, and 10 bases lay between the germline ends.

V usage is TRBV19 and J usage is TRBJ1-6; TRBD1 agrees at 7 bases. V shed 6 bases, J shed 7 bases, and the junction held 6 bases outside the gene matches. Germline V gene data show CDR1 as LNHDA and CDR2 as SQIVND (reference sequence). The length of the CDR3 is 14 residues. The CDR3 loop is CASRTQGENSPLHF. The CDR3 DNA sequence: TGTGCCAGTAGGACTCAGGGGGAGAATTCACCCCTCCACTTT.

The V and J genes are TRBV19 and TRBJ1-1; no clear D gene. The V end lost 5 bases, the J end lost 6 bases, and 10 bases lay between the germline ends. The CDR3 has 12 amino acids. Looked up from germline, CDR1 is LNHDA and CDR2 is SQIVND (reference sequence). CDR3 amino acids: CASSFTRAEAFF. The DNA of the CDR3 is TGTGCCAGTAGTTTCACAAGGGCTGAAGCTTTCTTT.

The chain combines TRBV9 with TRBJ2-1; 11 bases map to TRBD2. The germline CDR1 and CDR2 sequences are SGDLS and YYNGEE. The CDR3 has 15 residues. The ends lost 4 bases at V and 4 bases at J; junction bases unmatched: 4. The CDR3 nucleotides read TGTGCCAGCAGCAGGGGACTAGCGGAGTACAATGAGCAGTTCTTC. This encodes CASSRGLAEYNEQFF.

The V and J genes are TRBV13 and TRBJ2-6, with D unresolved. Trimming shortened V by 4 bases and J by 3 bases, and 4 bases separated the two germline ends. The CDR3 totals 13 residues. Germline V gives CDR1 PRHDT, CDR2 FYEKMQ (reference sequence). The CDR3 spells CASSYHGANVLTF. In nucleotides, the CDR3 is TGTGCCAGCAGCTATCATGGGGCCAACGTCCTGACTTTC.

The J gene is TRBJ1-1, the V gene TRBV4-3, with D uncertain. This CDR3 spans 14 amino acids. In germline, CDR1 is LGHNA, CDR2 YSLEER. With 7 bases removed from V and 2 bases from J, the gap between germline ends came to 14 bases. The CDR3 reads CASNRRGDNTEAFF. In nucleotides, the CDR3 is TGCGCCAGCAATCGTCGGGGTGACAACACTGAAGCTTTCTTT.

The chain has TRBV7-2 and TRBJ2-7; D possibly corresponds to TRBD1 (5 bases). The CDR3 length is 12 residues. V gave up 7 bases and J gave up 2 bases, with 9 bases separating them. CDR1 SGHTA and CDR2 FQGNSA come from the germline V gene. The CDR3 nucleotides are TGTGCCAGCACTCCAGGGCCCTACGAGCAGTACTTC. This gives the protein CASTPGPYEQYF.

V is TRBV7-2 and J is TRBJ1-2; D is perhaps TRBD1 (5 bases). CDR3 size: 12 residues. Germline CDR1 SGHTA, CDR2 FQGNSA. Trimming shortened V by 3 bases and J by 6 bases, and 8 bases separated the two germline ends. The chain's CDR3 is CASSFGAHGYTF. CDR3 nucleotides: TGTGCCAGCAGCTTTGGGGCCCATGGCTACACCTTC.

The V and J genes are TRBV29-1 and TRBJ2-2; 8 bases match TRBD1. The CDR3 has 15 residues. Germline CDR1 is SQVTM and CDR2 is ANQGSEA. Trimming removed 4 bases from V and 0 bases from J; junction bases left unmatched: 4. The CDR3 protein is CSVGQGAANTGELFF. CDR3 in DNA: TGCAGCGTTGGCCAGGGGGCCGCGAACACCGGGGAGCTGTTTTTT.

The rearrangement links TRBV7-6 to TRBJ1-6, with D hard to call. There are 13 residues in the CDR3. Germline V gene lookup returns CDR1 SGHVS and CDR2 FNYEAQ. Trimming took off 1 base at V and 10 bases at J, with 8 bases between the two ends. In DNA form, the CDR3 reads TGTGCCAGCAGCTTAGACACGGTCTCACCCCTCCACTTT. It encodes CASSLDTVSPLHF.

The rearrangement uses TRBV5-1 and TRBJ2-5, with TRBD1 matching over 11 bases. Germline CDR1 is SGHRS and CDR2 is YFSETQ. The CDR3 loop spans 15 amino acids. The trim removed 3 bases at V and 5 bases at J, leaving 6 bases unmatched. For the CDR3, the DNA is TGCGCCAGCAGCTCCGGACAGGGGGCAGGGGAGACCCAGTACTTC. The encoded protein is CASSSGQGAGETQYF.

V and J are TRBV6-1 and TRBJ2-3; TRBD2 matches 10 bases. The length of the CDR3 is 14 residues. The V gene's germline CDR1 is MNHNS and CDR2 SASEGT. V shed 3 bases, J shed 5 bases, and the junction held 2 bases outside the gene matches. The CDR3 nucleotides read TGTGCCAGCAGTGACTTAGCGGGAGGAGATACGCAGTATTTT. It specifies CASSDLAGGDTQYF.

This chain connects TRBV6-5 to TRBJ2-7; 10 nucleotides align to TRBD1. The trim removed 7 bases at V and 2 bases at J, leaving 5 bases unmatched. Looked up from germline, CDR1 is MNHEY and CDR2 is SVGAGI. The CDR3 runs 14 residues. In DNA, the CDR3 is TGTGCCAGCACCTCGACAGGGGGCCCCTACGAGCAGTACTTC. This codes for CASTSTGGPYEQYF.

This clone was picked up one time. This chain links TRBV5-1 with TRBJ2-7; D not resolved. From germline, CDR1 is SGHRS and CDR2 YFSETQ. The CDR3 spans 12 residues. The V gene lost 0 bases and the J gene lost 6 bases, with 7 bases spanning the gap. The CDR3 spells CASSLDRAEQYF. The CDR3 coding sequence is TGCGCCAGCAGCTTGGACCGAGCCGAGCAGTACTTC.

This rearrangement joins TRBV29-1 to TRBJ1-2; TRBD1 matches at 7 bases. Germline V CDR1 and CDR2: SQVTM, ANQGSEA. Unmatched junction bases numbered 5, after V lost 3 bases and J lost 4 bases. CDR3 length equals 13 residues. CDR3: CSVELAGGYGYTF. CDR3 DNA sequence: TGCAGCGTTGAGTTGGCAGGGGGCTATGGCTACACCTTC.

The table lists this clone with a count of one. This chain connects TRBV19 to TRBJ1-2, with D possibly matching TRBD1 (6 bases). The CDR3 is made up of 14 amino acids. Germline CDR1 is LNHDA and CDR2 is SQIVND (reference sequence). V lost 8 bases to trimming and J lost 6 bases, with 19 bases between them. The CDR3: CASSLQGVVHGYTF. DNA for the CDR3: TGTGCCAGTTCACTACAGGGAGTCGTTCATGGCTACACCTTC.

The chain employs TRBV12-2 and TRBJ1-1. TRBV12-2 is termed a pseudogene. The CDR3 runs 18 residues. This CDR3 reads CASRLRARWAHMNTEAFF. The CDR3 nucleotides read TGTGCAAGTCGCTTACGGGCACGGTGGGCCCATATGAACACTGAAGCTTTCTTT.

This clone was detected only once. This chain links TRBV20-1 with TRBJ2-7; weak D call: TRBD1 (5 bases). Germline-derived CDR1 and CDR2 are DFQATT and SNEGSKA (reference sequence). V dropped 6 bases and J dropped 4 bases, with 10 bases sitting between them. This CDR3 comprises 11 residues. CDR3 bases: TGCAGTGCCGACGACAGATACGAGCAGTACTTC. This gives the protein CSADDRYEQYF.